This passage covers 21 T cell receptor beta chains from one sample sequenced in a study of cytomegalovirus exposure and HLA in healthy donors. PCR used 60 Vbeta primers and 13 Jbeta primers. The protocol was immunoSEQ multiplex PCR, while the TCRdb copy is restricted to in-frame clones and leaves out a portion. The sample has tens of thousands of clones; 67% are singletons. Sequenced sample: PBMCs. These TCRs come from a man younger than 40 in good health and CMV-seronegative.

This clone was observed once. The genes are TRBV28 and TRBJ2-5; no firm D call. This CDR3 has 13 amino acids. Germline loops: CDR1 MDHEN, CDR2 SYDVKM. V dropped 5 bases and J dropped 4 bases, with 11 bases sitting between them. DNA of the CDR3: TGTGCCAGCAGTCCCACATTGGTAGAGACCCAGTACTTC. This encodes CASSPTLVETQYF.

The J gene is TRBJ1-5, the V gene TRBV5-8; D gene uncertain. Germline loops: CDR1 SGHTS, CDR2 YDEGEE. V lost 4 bases, J lost 3 bases, and 14 bases lay in between. The CDR3 loop spans 15 amino acids. The CDR3 region has the DNA TGTGCCAGCAGCGAGGAACCGCGATCCAATCAGCCCCAGCATTTT. As protein: CASSEEPRSNQPQHF.

The rearrangement links TRBV19 to TRBJ2-7, with unresolved D. This CDR3 has 16 amino acids. Germline V gene data show CDR1 as LNHDA and CDR2 as SQIVND (reference sequence). V was trimmed by 1 base and J by 1 base, leaving 14 bases between them. In DNA form, the CDR3 reads TGTGCCAGTAGTATAGGGCGCGGAAGGCCTTCCTACGAGCAGTACTTC. Translated, it gives CASSIGRGRPSYEQYF.

This clone turned up a few times. CDR3 nucleotide sequence: TGCGCCAGCAGCTTGGTTCCAGGCGTGTCGGATGGCTACACCTTC. This sequence encodes CASSLVPGVSDGYTF. V and J are TRBV5-1 and TRBJ1-2, with no clear D. The V gene lost 0 bases and the J gene lost 6 bases, with 15 bases spanning the gap. Germline V gene sequence: CDR1 SGHRS, CDR2 YFSETQ. This CDR3 spans 15 amino acids.

This chain links TRBV4-3 with TRBJ2-2, with TRBD1 identical over 7 bases. The CDR3 extends over 16 amino acids. Trimming cost V 1 base and J 4 bases; bases outside gene matches: 6. From germline, CDR1 is LGHNA and CDR2 YSLEER. Written as DNA, the CDR3 is TGCGCCAGCAGCCAAGCCGGGACAGAGAGCACCGGGGAGCTGTTTTTT. It codes for CASSQAGTESTGELFF.

This chain uses TRBV7-9 with TRBJ1-2; D remains unclear. In germline, CDR1 is SEHNR, CDR2 FQNEAQ (reference sequence). The CDR3 spans 12 residues. V was clipped by 8 bases and J by 4 bases, with 11 bases between them. CDR3 residues: CASGRFFYGYTF. CDR3 bases: TGTGCCAGCGGCAGATTCTTCTATGGCTACACCTTC. The whole variable domain, remainder taken from reference TRBV7-9 and TRBJ1-2, is DTGVSQNPRHKITKRGQNVTFRCDPISEHNRLYWYRQTLGQGPEFLTYFQNEAQLEKSRLLSDRFSAERPKGSFSTLEIQRTEQGDSAMYLCASGRFFYGYTFGSGTRLTVV.

The V gene is TRBV27, the J gene TRBJ2-7; D unclear. Germline V lookup: CDR1 MNHEY, CDR2 SMNVEV (reference sequence). The V gene lost 3 bases and the J gene lost 4 bases, with 10 bases spanning the gap. The CDR3 totals 13 residues. The CDR3 DNA follows: TGTGCCAGCAGTTTTGGCCCCCCTTACGAGCAGTACTTC. It codes for CASSFGPPYEQYF.

The V gene is TRBV30, the J gene TRBJ1-5; TRBD1 matches at 9 bases. V shed 3 bases and J 3 bases; nucleotides not matched to a gene: 3. The CDR3 runs to 14 residues. Germline V gives CDR1 GTSNPN, CDR2 SVGIG (reference sequence). The CDR3 DNA follows: TGTGCCTGGAGGGGACAGGGTCTCAATCAGCCCCAGCATTTT. Translation gives CAWRGQGLNQPQHF. Supplemented by reference TRBV30 and TRBJ1-5, the full variable domain reads SQTIHQWPATLVQPVGSPLSLECTVEGTSNPNLYWYRQAAGRGLQLLFYSVGIGQISSEVPQNLSASRPQDRQFILSSKKLLLSDSGFYLCAWRGQGLNQPQHFGDGTRLSIL.

This clone has more than one count but fewer than ten. CDR3 loop: CASSANREPFNYGYTF. The CDR3 DNA sequence: TGTGCCAGCAGTGCAAACAGGGAGCCTTTTAACTATGGCTACACCTTC. J is TRBJ1-2 and V is TRBV2; D might be TRBD1 (6 bases). The CDR3 has 16 residues. Germline V CDR1 and CDR2: SNHLY, FYNNEI. The V end was cut by 4 bases, the J end by 1 base, with 16 bases between.

This clone came up a few times. V is TRBV5-1 and J is TRBJ1-2; D is perhaps TRBD1 (6 bases). Germline-derived CDR1 and CDR2 are SGHRS and YFSETQ. This CDR3 is built from 15 residues. Trimming stripped 2 bases from V and 7 bases from J, with 18 bases between. The DNA of the CDR3 is TGCGCCAGCAGCTTAGGGAGCCAGGGGATGGGTGGCTACACCTTC. The encoded protein is CASSLGSQGMGGYTF.

V is TRBV30 and J is TRBJ2-6; TRBD2 matches 7 bases. With V trimmed by 2 bases and J by 0 bases, 1 base remained unmatched. This CDR3 contains 15 residues. CDR1 is GTSNPN and CDR2 is SVGIG in the germline V gene (reference sequence). The CDR3 region has the DNA TGTGCCTGGAGTCGGGGGGACTCTGGGGCCAACGTCCTGACTTTC. It codes for CAWSRGDSGANVLTF.

The chain uses TRBV7-9 and TRBJ1-1; 9 bases agree with TRBD1. There are 15 residues in the CDR3. Germline trimming cut 9 bases from V and 5 bases from J; bases unmatched to any gene: 13. In germline, CDR1 is SEHNR, CDR2 FQNEAQ (reference sequence). The CDR3 loop is CASRRADRGSTEAFF. CDR3 DNA: TGTGCCAGTCGGCGGGCGGACAGGGGTTCAACTGAAGCTTTCTTT.

Here the CDR3 reads CASSADRAGYGYTF. The CDR3 DNA reads as TGTGCCAGCAGCGCTGACAGGGCAGGCTATGGCTACACCTTC. The rearrangement links TRBV9 to TRBJ1-2; 7 nucleotides match TRBD1. Trimming removed 3 bases from V and 4 bases from J; junction bases left unmatched: 6. The germline gives CDR1 SGDLS, CDR2 YYNGEE. This CDR3 region has 14 residues.

The chain combines TRBV28 with TRBJ1-2; D perhaps matches TRBD1 (5 bases). V gave up 1 base and J gave up 0 bases, with 12 bases separating them. The CDR3 runs to 16 residues. Germline V gives CDR1 MDHEN, CDR2 SYDVKM. The DNA of the CDR3 is TGTGCCAGCAGTTTATACTTCCAGGGCGCTAACTATGGCTACACCTTC. Translation: CASSLYFQGANYGYTF.

The chain recombines TRBV10-3 with TRBJ2-7; 11 bases match TRBD2. The length of the CDR3 is 17 residues. Trimming took 5 bases from V and 7 from J; bases not matched to a gene: 16. Germline V gene sequence: CDR1 ENHRY, CDR2 SYGVKD. This CDR3 reads CAISPRLIAGGPGEQYF. The CDR3 nucleotides are TGTGCCATCAGTCCCCGTTTGATAGCGGGAGGGCCGGGGGAGCAGTACTTC.

The chain joins TRBV6-1 to TRBJ2-7; 10 nucleotides align to TRBD1. Trimming cost V 0 bases and J 2 bases; bases outside gene matches: 1. Germline V lookup: CDR1 MNHNS, CDR2 SASEGT. There are 15 residues in the CDR3. The CDR3 loop reads CASSEAGTGAYEQYF. The CDR3 DNA reads as TGTGCCAGCAGTGAAGCCGGGACAGGGGCCTACGAGCAGTACTTC.

This chain links TRBV4-1 with TRBJ1-1; the D gene is possibly TRBD1 (6 bases). The CDR3 is 15 amino acids. Deletions cut 0 bases from V and 5 bases from J, with 13 bases between. Germline V CDR1 and CDR2: MGHRA, YSYEKL. This CDR3 is CASSQDRGAQTEAFF. The CDR3 DNA follows: TGCGCCAGCAGCCAAGATCGGGGGGCGCAGACTGAAGCTTTCTTT.

The chain is built from TRBV7-6 and TRBJ2-5, with a possible D match to TRBD1 (5 bases). The CDR3 is made up of 14 amino acids. Trimming pared 1 base from V and 2 bases from J, leaving 8 bases between. In germline, CDR1 is SGHVS, CDR2 FNYEAQ. Here the CDR3 DNA reads TGTGCCAGCAGCTTAGAGGCAGGGCAAGAGACCCAGTACTTC. Translation: CASSLEAGQETQYF.

The gene calls are TRBV5-1 and TRBJ2-5, with D unclear. V was shortened by 3 bases and J by 1 base, with 10 bases between the two germline ends. Germline CDR1 reads SGHRS; CDR2 reads YFSETQ. The CDR3 runs to 14 residues. CDR3 sequence reads: CASSSTQVQETQYF. The CDR3 nucleotides read TGCGCCAGCAGCTCGACACAAGTCCAAGAGACCCAGTACTTC.

The gene calls are TRBV6-1 and TRBJ2-3; 8 bases align to TRBD1. The CDR3 contains 15 residues. Germline V gene data show CDR1 as MNHNS and CDR2 as SASEGT. Trimming took 6 bases from V and 0 from J; bases not matched to a gene: 5. The CDR3 region is CASRVGTGSTDTQYF. The CDR3 DNA follows: TGTGCCAGCAGGGTCGGGACAGGTAGCACAGATACGCAGTATTTT.

The chain carries TRBV25-1 and TRBJ1-2; a weak D match, TRBD1 (5 bases). Trimming cost V 4 bases and J 4 bases, with 10 bases left between them. Germline V lookup: CDR1 MGHDK, CDR2 SYGVNS. The CDR3 extends over 13 amino acids. CDR3: CASSGQPTYGYTF. CDR3 coding DNA: TGTGCCAGCAGTGGACAGCCGACCTATGGCTACACCTTC.